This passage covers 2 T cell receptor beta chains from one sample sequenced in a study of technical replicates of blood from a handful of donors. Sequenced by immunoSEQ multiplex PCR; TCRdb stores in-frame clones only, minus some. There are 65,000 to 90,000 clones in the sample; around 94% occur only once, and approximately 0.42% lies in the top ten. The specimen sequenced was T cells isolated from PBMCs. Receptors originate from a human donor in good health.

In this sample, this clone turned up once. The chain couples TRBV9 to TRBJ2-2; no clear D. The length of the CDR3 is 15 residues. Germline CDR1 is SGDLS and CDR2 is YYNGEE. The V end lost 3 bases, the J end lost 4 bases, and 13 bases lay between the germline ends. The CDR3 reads CASSARIDRTGELFF. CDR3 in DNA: TGTGCCAGCAGCGCCAGGATAGACCGCACCGGGGAGCTGTTTTTT.

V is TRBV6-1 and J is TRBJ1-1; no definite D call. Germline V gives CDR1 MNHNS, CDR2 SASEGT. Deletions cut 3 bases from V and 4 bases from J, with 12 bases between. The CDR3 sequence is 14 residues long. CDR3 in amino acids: CASSELEYRTEAFF. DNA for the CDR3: TGTGCCAGCAGTGAGTTGGAGTACCGCACTGAAGCTTTCTTT.